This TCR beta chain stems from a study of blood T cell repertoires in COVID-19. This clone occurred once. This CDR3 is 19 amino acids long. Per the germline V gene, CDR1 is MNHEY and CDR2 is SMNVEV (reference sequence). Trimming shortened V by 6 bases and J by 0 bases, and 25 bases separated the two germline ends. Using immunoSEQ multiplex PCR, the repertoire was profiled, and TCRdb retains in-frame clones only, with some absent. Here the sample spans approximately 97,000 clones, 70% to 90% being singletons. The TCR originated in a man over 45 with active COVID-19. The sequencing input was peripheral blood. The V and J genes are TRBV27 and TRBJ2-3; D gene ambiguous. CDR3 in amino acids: CASRGRPSSNSASTDTQYF. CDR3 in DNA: TGTGCCAGCAGGGGCAGGCCCTCCTCTAATTCCGCTAGCACAGATACGCAGTATTTT.